Included here is one T cell receptor (beta chain) sequence, with context. The sample comes from a study of control samples from healthy donors and cancer patients. The CDR3 loop spans 13 amino acids. Germline CDR1 and CDR2: LNHDA and SQIVND (reference sequence). Trimming removed 1 base at V and 4 bases at J, with 7 bases between. Sequencing used immunoSEQ multiplex PCR; TCRdb keeps in-frame clones, though not all of them. The sample includes about 140,000 clones, just under 95% seen only once; the top ten take around 11%. This receptor was taken from a man aged 30-40 years in good health. The chain joins TRBV19 to TRBJ1-2, with no clear D. The sequenced sample was blood. For the CDR3, the DNA is TGTGCCAGTAGTATAGGCGGAAGCTATGGCTACACCTTC. Amino acid sequence: CASSIGGSYGYTF.